This is a list of T cell receptor beta chains from one sample in a study of cytomegalovirus exposure and HLA in healthy donors. The assay was immunoSEQ multiplex PCR, and TCRdb's table has in-frame clones only and misses some. The table includes about 150,000 clones, over 70% detected once. The source material was PBMCs. The receptors stem from a man aged 25-45 years in good health and CMV-seronegative. CDR3s include the opening cysteine and the closing phenylalanine or tryptophan. Fields, in order: D gene, V gene, J gene, clone size, CDR3 protein, CDR3 DNA. The D gene is left open where the match is weak. Clone size is given for some rows only: seen once, a few or many times, or a class if the clone is expanded.

D: .; V: TRBV6-4; J: TRBJ1-2; size: .; CDR3: CASSAAGSNYGYTF; DNA: TGTGCCAGCAGTGCTGCGGGCAGCAACTATGGCTACACCTTC
D: TRBD1; V: TRBV30; J: TRBJ1-2; size: .; CDR3: CAWSDPGQTINYGYTF; DNA: TGTGCCTGGTCAGATCCGGGACAGACGATTAACTATGGCTACACCTTC
D: TRBD1; V: TRBV15; J: TRBJ1-5; size: .; CDR3: CATSRPRDRGNQPQHF; DNA: TGTGCCACCAGCAGACCTCGGGACAGGGGGAATCAGCCCCAGCATTTT
D: .; V: TRBV7-2; J: TRBJ1-4; size: .; CDR3: CASGRGGTEKLFF; DNA: TGTGCCAGCGGGAGGGGGGGGACAGAAAAACTGTTTTTT
D: TRBD1; V: TRBV7-2; J: TRBJ2-1; size: .; CDR3: CASFKDRTSYNEQFF; DNA: TGTGCCAGCTTTAAGGACAGGACATCCTACAATGAGCAGTTCTTC
D: TRBD2; V: TRBV27; J: TRBJ2-7; size: .; CDR3: CASSLLASGHSYEQYF; DNA: TGTGCCAGCAGTTTATTGGCTAGCGGGCACTCCTACGAGCAGTACTTC
D: .; V: TRBV5-6; J: TRBJ2-3; size: .; CDR3: CASSWERLSTDTQYF; DNA: TGTGCCAGCAGCTGGGAGCGGCTGAGCACAGATACGCAGTATTTT
D: .; V: TRBV9; J: TRBJ1-2; size: .; CDR3: CASSVGEGWYGYTF; DNA: TGTGCCAGCAGCGTAGGTGAGGGATGGTATGGCTACACCTTC
D: TRBD2; V: TRBV19; J: TRBJ2-6; size: .; CDR3: CASTRTSGSYGANVLTF; DNA: TGTGCCAGTACTCGGACTAGCGGGAGTTATGGGGCCAACGTCCTGACTTTC
D: TRBD2; V: TRBV5-1; J: TRBJ2-2; size: .; CDR3: CASSLEAGGNTGELFF; DNA: TGCGCCAGCAGCTTGGAGGCGGGAGGAAACACCGGGGAGCTGTTTTTT
D: TRBD1; V: TRBV7-8; J: TRBJ2-1; size: once; CDR3: CASSFRTGSNEQFF; DNA: TGTGCCAGCAGCTTCAGGACAGGGAGCAATGAGCAGTTCTTC
D: .; V: TRBV27; J: TRBJ2-3; size: .; CDR3: CASSRLAQSDTQYF; DNA: TGTGCCAGCAGCCGCCTTGCTCAGTCAGATACGCAGTATTTT
D: TRBD2; V: TRBV11-2; J: TRBJ2-3; size: .; CDR3: CASRNEGASGRDTQYF; DNA: TGTGCCAGCAGAAACGAAGGGGCTAGCGGGAGGGATACGCAGTATTTT
D: TRBD2; V: TRBV19; J: TRBJ2-4; size: .; CDR3: CASSLASGNKNIQYF; DNA: TGTGCCAGTAGTTTGGCTAGCGGGAACAAAAACATTCAGTACTTC
D: .; V: TRBV29-1; J: TRBJ1-5; size: .; CDR3: CSVEVGTQQHF; DNA: TGCAGCGTTGAAGTGGGGACTCAGCAGCATTTT
D: TRBD1; V: TRBV7-9; J: TRBJ2-5; size: .; CDR3: CASSLPTGMETQYF; DNA: TGTGCCAGCAGCTTACCGACAGGGATGGAGACCCAGTACTTC
D: .; V: TRBV9; J: TRBJ2-1; size: .; CDR3: CASSRVGADLYNEQFF; DNA: TGTGCCAGCAGTAGGGTGGGGGCAGACCTTTACAATGAGCAGTTCTTC
D: TRBD1; V: TRBV7-8; J: TRBJ2-7; size: .; CDR3: CASSAYRGQYF; DNA: TGTGCCAGCAGCGCCTACAGGGGACAGTACTTC
D: .; V: TRBV7-8; J: TRBJ2-7; size: .; CDR3: CASSPSSYEQYF; DNA: TGTGCCAGCAGCCCTAGCTCCTACGAGCAGTACTTC
D: .; V: TRBV2; J: TRBJ2-3; size: .; CDR3: CASSEEQGSYTDTQYF; DNA: TGTGCCAGCAGTGAAGAGCAGGGTTCTTACACAGATACGCAGTATTTT
D: TRBD2; V: TRBV7-2; J: TRBJ2-1; size: once; CDR3: CASSTGTSGRAGQFF; DNA: TGTGCCAGCAGCACCGGGACTAGCGGGAGGGCGGGGCAGTTCTTC
D: .; V: TRBV19; J: TRBJ2-1; size: .; CDR3: CASSIRRDNEQFF; DNA: TGTGCCAGTAGTATCAGGCGTGACAATGAGCAGTTCTTC
D: .; V: TRBV25-1; J: TRBJ2-1; size: .; CDR3: CASSEPGLIEAEQFF; DNA: TGTGCCAGCAGTGAACCGGGACTTATTGAAGCTGAGCAGTTCTTC
D: .; V: TRBV2; J: TRBJ2-5; size: .; CDR3: CASSYTGKETQYF; DNA: TGTGCCAGCAGTTATACGGGAAAAGAGACCCAGTACTTC
D: TRBD1; V: TRBV30; J: TRBJ1-1; size: .; CDR3: CAWRTGSNTEAFF; DNA: TGTGCCTGGAGGACAGGGTCGAACACTGAAGCTTTCTTT
D: .; V: TRBV6-1; J: TRBJ1-2; size: few; CDR3: CASSLLSNYGYTF; DNA: TGTGCCAGCAGTCTGTTATCTAACTATGGCTACACCTTC
D: TRBD1; V: TRBV11-3; J: TRBJ2-7; size: .; CDR3: CASSLVGQALSF; DNA: TGTGCCAGCAGCTTAGTTGGACAGGCTCTAAGCTTC
D: .; V: TRBV10-2; J: TRBJ1-1; size: .; CDR3: CASKQYLNTEAFF; DNA: TGCGCCAGTAAACAGTACCTGAACACTGAAGCTTTCTTT
D: .; V: TRBV29-1; J: TRBJ2-4; size: .; CDR3: CSVFQLGQEKNIQYF; DNA: TGCAGCGTTTTCCAATTAGGTCAGGAAAAAAACATTCAGTACTTC
D: .; V: TRBV7-2; J: TRBJ1-4; size: .; CDR3: CASSPTVPGEKLFF; DNA: TGTGCCAGCAGCCCGACAGTCCCAGGGGAAAAACTGTTTTTT
D: TRBD2; V: TRBV13; J: TRBJ2-2; size: .; CDR3: CASSISSGGRNTGELFF; DNA: TGTGCCAGCAGTATAAGTAGCGGGGGACGGAACACCGGGGAGCTGTTTTTT
D: TRBD2; V: TRBV9; J: TRBJ2-1; size: .; CDR3: CASSPGAGRGREQEQFF; DNA: TGTGCCAGCAGCCCAGGGGCGGGTCGCGGGAGGGAACAGGAGCAGTTCTTC
D: .; V: TRBV7-8; J: TRBJ1-3; size: .; CDR3: CASSQRGSTGDTIYF; DNA: TGTGCCAGCAGCCAAAGGGGCTCCACGGGGGACACCATATATTTT
D: .; V: TRBV10-3; J: TRBJ1-1; size: .; CDR3: CAIRDRARDTEAFF; DNA: TGTGCCATCAGGGATAGAGCCCGGGACACTGAAGCTTTCTTT
D: .; V: TRBV5-1; J: TRBJ2-1; size: once; CDR3: CASSLLEGLNEQFF; DNA: TGCGCCAGCAGCCTTTTAGAGGGATTGAATGAGCAGTTCTTC
D: .; V: TRBV7-6; J: TRBJ1-3; size: .; CDR3: CASSSYRAEDTIYF; DNA: TGTGCCAGCAGCTCATACAGGGCCGAGGACACCATATATTTT
D: .; V: TRBV28; J: TRBJ2-3; size: .; CDR3: CASNDPGTPSSTDTQYF; DNA: TGTGCCAGCAATGACCCCGGGACACCCTCTAGCACAGATACGCAGTATTTT
D: .; V: TRBV4-3; J: TRBJ2-1; size: .; CDR3: CASSQDLFNEQFF; DNA: TGCGCCAGCAGCCAAGACTTATTCAATGAGCAGTTCTTC
D: TRBD1; V: TRBV10-1; J: TRBJ2-7; size: .; CDR3: CASSESFAGGGEQYF; DNA: TGCGCCAGCAGTGAGTCGTTCGCAGGGGGTGGAGAGCAGTACTTC
D: .; V: TRBV6-1; J: TRBJ2-1; size: few; CDR3: CASSEGGIEQFF; DNA: TGTGCCAGCAGTGAAGGAGGGATTGAGCAGTTCTTC
D: .; V: TRBV11-2; J: TRBJ2-7; size: .; CDR3: CASSRTQGFRATYEQYF; DNA: TGTGCCAGCAGCCGCACACAGGGTTTCAGGGCCACGTACGAGCAGTACTTC